The 11 T cell receptor beta chains given below trace back to one sample, sequenced in a study of OX40 agonist ivuxolimab in advanced cancers. Sequencing was performed with immunoSEQ multiplex PCR; in TCRdb, only in-frame clones are kept and a portion is missing. The table records roughly 100,000 clones, around 96% of them present only once. Source: CD4+ or CD8+ T cells sorted from blood, taken in a trial of the OX40 agonist ivuxolimab. The receptors derive from an adult with an advanced solid tumor such as melanoma, head and neck, liver or kidney cancer.

V and J are TRBV15 and TRBJ2-7; a weak D match, TRBD1 (5 bases). CDR3 length equals 12 residues. Germline V CDR1 and CDR2: LNHNV, YYDKDF (reference sequence). The ends were cut back, 3 bases at V and 5 bases at J, with 8 bases in the middle. The CDR3, as DNA: TGTGCCACCAGCAGTTCAGGGAACGAGCAGTACTTC. Protein: CATSSSGNEQYF.

DNA of the CDR3: TGTGCCAGCAAAACCAGCGGGGGTACGGAGACCCAGTACTTC. Amino acid sequence: CASKTSGGTETQYF. J is TRBJ2-5 and V is TRBV28; TRBD2 matches at 8 bases. The J segment lost 5 bases and the V segment lost 7 bases, leaving 9 bases of the junction unmatched. The CDR3 is 14 amino acids. Germline V gene sequence: CDR1 MDHEN, CDR2 SYDVKM.

The J gene is TRBJ1-5, the V gene TRBV7-9, with D possibly matching TRBD1 (6 bases). Germline CDR1 is SEHNR and CDR2 is FQNEAQ (reference sequence). The CDR3 has 14 residues. V lost 1 base and J 6 bases, leaving 10 bases between the germline ends. The CDR3 spells CASSLGGGGQPQHF. DNA of the CDR3: TGTGCCAGCAGCTTAGGAGGGGGTGGTCAGCCCCAGCATTTT.

This sequence joins TRBV27 and TRBJ2-1; D gene ambiguous. CDR1 MNHEY and CDR2 SMNVEV come from the germline V gene (reference sequence). The V end lost 0 bases, the J end lost 6 bases, and 6 bases lay between the germline ends. CDR3 length equals 13 residues. CDR3 protein: CASSLSSGNEQFF. The DNA of the CDR3 is TGTGCCAGCAGTTTATCGTCCGGCAATGAGCAGTTCTTC.

This chain connects TRBV7-9 to TRBJ2-2; D uncertain. V lost 3 bases and J lost 0, with 5 bases in between. This CDR3 has 14 residues. CDR1 and CDR2 (germline): SEHNR, FQNEAQ (reference sequence). The CDR3 nucleotides are TGTGCCAGCAGCTTCAGCGCGAACACCGGGGAGCTGTTTTTT. Its protein product is CASSFSANTGELFF.

The chain has TRBV6-1 and TRBJ1-5; D unclear. CDR1 and CDR2 from the germline V gene are MNHNS and SASEGT. Between the trimmed V and J ends, which lost 3 bases and 0 bases, there was a span of 6 bases. This CDR3 has 14 amino acids. DNA of the CDR3: TGTGCCAGCAGTGATCGGGTTAGCAATCAGCCCCAGCATTTT. This sequence encodes CASSDRVSNQPQHF.

V is TRBV9 and J is TRBJ1-2, with unresolved D. CDR1 SGDLS and CDR2 YYNGEE come from the germline V gene. CDR3 size: 12 residues. V lost 3 bases and J lost 7, with 10 bases in between. The CDR3 here is CASSGLGSGYTF. CDR3 DNA sequence: TGTGCCAGCAGCGGACTGGGTTCTGGCTACACCTTC.

The chain uses TRBV19 and TRBJ2-1; D unclear. Germline V gives CDR1 LNHDA, CDR2 SQIVND (reference sequence). This CDR3 spans 14 amino acids. V was pared by 3 bases and J by 0 bases, with 6 bases between. CDR3 DNA sequence: TGTGCCAGTAGTATGACGGCCTCCTACAATGAGCAGTTCTTC. Encoded protein: CASSMTASYNEQFF. The complete variable domain, with remaining parts taken from reference TRBV19 and TRBJ2-1, reads DGGITQSPKYLFRKEGQNVTLSCEQNLNHDAMYWYRQDPGQGLRLIYYSQIVNDFQKGDIAEGYSVSREKKESFPLTVTSAQKNPTAFYLCASSMTASYNEQFFGPGTRLTVL.

The chain links TRBV28 to TRBJ1-4, with D possibly being TRBD1 (5 bases). Per the germline V gene, CDR1 is MDHEN and CDR2 is SYDVKM. V lost 5 bases to trimming and J lost 5 bases, with 18 bases between them. CDR3 length equals 16 residues. For the CDR3, the DNA is TGTGCCAGCAGTGACCAGGGAACGGGGGGGAATGAAAAACTGTTTTTT. This translates into CASSDQGTGGNEKLFF.

This chain connects TRBV9 to TRBJ2-3; D not resolved. CDR1 and CDR2 from the germline V gene are SGDLS and YYNGEE. This CDR3 spans 15 amino acids. V lost 2 bases and J lost 6, with 16 bases in between. CDR3 DNA sequence: TGTGCCAGCAGCGTGGGGTCTTTTACGACGGATACGCAGTATTTT. Translation gives CASSVGSFTTDTQYF.

This chain uses TRBV4-1 with TRBJ2-1; 7 positions match TRBD1. CDR3 length equals 15 residues. Germline CDR1 MGHRA, CDR2 YSYEKL. V shed 4 bases and J 2 bases; nucleotides not matched to a gene: 5. The CDR3, as DNA: TGCGCCAGCAGCCCAAACAGGGGCCCCTACAATGAGCAGTTCTTC. This translates into CASSPNRGPYNEQFF.